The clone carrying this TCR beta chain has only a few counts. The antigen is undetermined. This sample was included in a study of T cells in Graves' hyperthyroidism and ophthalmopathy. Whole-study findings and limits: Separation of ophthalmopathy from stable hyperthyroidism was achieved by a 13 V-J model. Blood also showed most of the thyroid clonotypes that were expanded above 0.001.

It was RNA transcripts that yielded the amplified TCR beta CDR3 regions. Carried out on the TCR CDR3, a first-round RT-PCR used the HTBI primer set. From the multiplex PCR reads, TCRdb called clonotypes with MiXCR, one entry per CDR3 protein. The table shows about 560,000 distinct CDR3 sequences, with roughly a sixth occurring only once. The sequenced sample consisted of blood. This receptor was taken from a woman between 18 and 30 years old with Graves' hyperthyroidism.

CDR3 sequence reads: CASSMEHTGAFF. CDR3 sequence (DNA): TGTGCCAGTAGTATGGAACATACGGGAGCTTTCTTT. This sequence joins TRBV19 and TRBJ1-1; D remains unclear. The CDR3 consists of 12 residues. In germline, CDR1 is LNHDA, CDR2 SQIVND (reference sequence). The V end lost 3 bases, the J end lost 10 bases, and 12 bases lay between the germline ends.